Listed here are 3 T cell receptor beta chains from one sample, sequenced in a study of T cell responses to AZD1222 COVID-19 vaccine. TCRdb's table, derived via immunoSEQ multiplex PCR, lists solely in-frame clones and lacks some. The sample yields 70,000 or so clones, around 80% seen once. Material: peripheral blood, obtained on day 0 of AZD1222 vaccination. Receptors originate from an adult in good health.

The chain has TRBV9 and TRBJ2-3; D unresolved. The germline CDR1 and CDR2 sequences are SGDLS and YYNGEE. Trimming took off 4 bases at V and 2 bases at J, with 8 bases between the two ends. The CDR3 extends over 13 amino acids. The CDR3 region has the DNA TGTGCCAGCAGCTCCATTCCCACAGATACGCAGTATTTT. The encoded protein is CASSSIPTDTQYF.

This sequence joins TRBV4-1 and TRBJ1-1, with D maybe TRBD1 (6 bases). The CDR3 runs to 15 residues. V dropped 0 bases and J dropped 5 bases, with 13 bases sitting between them. CDR1 is MGHRA and CDR2 is YSYEKL in the germline V gene. The CDR3 DNA reads as TGCGCCAGCAGCCAAGACCGTCAGGGGTGGACTGAAGCTTTCTTT. It encodes CASSQDRQGWTEAFF.

This rearrangement joins TRBV11-3 to TRBJ2-3; the D gene is possibly TRBD2 (5 bases). The V and J ends lost 1 base and 5 bases respectively, with 13 bases between them. From germline, CDR1 is SGHNT and CDR2 YENEEA. This CDR3 region has 15 residues. The CDR3: CASSLGGGSRDTQYF. The CDR3 DNA is TGTGCCAGCAGCTTAGGCGGCGGGTCCCGAGATACGCAGTATTTT.